This TCR beta chain is drawn from a study of blood T cell repertoires in COVID-19. As for the study in general: Researchers got acute and convalescent COVID-19 samples from the United States, Italy and Spain. The cDNA or gDNA used as material had been derived from T cells, B-cell-depleted T cells, or PBMCs.

As processed by the authors: Nucleated cell number was recorded as an estimate derived from reference gene primer amplification. The table came from immunoSEQ multiplex PCR; TCRdb's copy has only in-frame clones and leaves some out. V, J and clone size were drawn from that table, and D and trimming were deduced from the DNA. The sample yields approximately 170,000 clones, about 92% seen once. Germline CDR1 and CDR2: MGHDK and SYGVNS. The ends were cut back, 4 bases at V and 5 bases at J, with 9 bases in the middle. CDR3 length: 14 amino acids. This TCR derives from a man in his 60s with active or convalescent COVID-19. The chain is built from TRBV25-1 and TRBJ1-6, with a tentative D call TRBD1 (6 bases). The specimen sequenced was peripheral blood. The CDR3 sequence is CASSAGGHNSPLHF. The CDR3 nucleotides are TGTGCCAGCAGTGCGGGGGGGCATAATTCACCCCTCCACTTT.